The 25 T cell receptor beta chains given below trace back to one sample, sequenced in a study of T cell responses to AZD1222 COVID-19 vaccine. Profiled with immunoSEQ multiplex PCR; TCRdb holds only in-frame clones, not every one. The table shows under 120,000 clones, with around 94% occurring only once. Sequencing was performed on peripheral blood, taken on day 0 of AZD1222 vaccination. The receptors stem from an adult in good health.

For the CDR3, the DNA is TGTGCCAGCAGGACGGGCGGTCAGCCCCAGCATTTT. Translating it yields CASRTGGQPQHF. The chain has TRBV6-5 and TRBJ1-5; D not certain. Germline V gives CDR1 MNHEY, CDR2 SVGAGI. The germline V and J ends were trimmed by 6 bases and 6 bases, with 9 bases remaining between them. This CDR3 has 12 residues.

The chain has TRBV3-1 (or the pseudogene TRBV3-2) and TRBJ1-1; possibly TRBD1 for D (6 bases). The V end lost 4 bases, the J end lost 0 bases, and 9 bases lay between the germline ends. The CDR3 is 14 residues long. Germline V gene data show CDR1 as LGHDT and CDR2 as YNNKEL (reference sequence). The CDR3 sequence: CASSPGHLNTEAFF. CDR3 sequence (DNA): TGTGCCAGCAGCCCGGGACACCTGAACACTGAAGCTTTCTTT.

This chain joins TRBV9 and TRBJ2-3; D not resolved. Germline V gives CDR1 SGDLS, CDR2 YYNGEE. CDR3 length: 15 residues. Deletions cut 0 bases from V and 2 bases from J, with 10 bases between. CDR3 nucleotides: TGTGCCAGCAGCGTAGCCCTGGGAAACACAGATACGCAGTATTTT. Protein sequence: CASSVALGNTDTQYF.

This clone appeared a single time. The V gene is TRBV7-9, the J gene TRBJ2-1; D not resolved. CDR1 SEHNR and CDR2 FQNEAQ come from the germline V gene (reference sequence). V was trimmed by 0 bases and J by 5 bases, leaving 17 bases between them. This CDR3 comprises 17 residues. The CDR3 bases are TGTGCCAGCAGCTTAGCATCCGACGGTCCCCGCGACAATGAGCAGTTCTTC. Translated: CASSLASDGPRDNEQFF.

This CDR3 reads CASFGLTGKTGELFF. The CDR3, as DNA: TGTGCCAGCTTCGGGTTGACAGGGAAGACCGGGGAGCTGTTTTTT. The chain uses TRBV2 and TRBJ2-2; 7 bases align to TRBD1. The CDR3 has 15 amino acids. CDR1 is SNHLY, CDR2 FYNNEI, per germline. With 8 bases clipped from V and 5 bases from J, the junction kept 11 bases outside the gene matches.

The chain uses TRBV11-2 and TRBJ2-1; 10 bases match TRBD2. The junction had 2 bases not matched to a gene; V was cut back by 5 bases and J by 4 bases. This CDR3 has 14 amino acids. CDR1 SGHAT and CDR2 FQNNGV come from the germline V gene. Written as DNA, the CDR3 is TGTGCCAGCAGCATTAGCGGGGGGTACAATGAGCAGTTCTTC. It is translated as CASSISGGYNEQFF.

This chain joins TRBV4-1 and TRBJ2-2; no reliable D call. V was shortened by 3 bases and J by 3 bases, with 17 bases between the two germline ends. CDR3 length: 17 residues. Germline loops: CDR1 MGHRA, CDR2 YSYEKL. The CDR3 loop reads CASSQLGPSEDTGELFF. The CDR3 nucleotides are TGCGCCAGCAGCCAGTTGGGCCCGTCTGAGGACACCGGGGAGCTGTTTTTT.

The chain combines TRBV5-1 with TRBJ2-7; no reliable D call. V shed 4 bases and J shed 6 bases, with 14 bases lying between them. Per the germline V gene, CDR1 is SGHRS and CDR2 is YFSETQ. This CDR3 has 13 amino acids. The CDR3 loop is CASSPRPSSEQYF. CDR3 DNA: TGCGCCAGCAGCCCACGACCCTCATCCGAGCAGTACTTC.

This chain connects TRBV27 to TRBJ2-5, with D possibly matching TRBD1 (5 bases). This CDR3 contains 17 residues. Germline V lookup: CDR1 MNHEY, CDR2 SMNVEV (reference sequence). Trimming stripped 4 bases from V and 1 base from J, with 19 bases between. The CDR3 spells CASSSPSDMTVQETQYF. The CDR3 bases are TGTGCCAGCAGTTCGCCATCGGACATGACCGTCCAAGAGACCCAGTACTTC.

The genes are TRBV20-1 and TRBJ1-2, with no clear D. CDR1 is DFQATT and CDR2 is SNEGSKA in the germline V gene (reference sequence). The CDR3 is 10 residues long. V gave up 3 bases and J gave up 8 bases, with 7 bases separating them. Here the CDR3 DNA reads TGCAGTGCTAGTCGTCGGGGCTACACCTTC. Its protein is CSASRRGYTF.

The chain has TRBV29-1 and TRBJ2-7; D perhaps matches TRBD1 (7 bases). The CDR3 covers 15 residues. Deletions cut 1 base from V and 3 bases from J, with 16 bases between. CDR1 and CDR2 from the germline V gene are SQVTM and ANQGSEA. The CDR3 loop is CSVEAEGQGGYEQYF. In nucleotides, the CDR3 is TGCAGCGTTGAAGCGGAGGGGCAGGGGGGCTACGAGCAGTACTTC.

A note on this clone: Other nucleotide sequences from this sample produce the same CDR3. Here the CDR3 reads CASSPLAGNTGELFF. The CDR3 coding sequence is TGTGCCAGCTCACCACTGGCGGGGAACACCGGGGAGCTGTTTTTT. This chain connects TRBV18 to TRBJ2-2; D might be TRBD2 (5 bases). Germline values: CDR1 KGHSH, CDR2 LQKENI. The CDR3 has 15 residues. The germline V and J ends were trimmed by 1 base and 1 base, with 7 bases remaining between them.

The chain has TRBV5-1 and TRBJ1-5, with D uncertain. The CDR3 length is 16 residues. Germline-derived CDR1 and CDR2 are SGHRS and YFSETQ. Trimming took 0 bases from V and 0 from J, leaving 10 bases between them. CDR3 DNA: TGCGCCAGCAGCTTGGACGGGGAATTTAGCAATCAGCCCCAGCATTTT. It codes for CASSLDGEFSNQPQHF.

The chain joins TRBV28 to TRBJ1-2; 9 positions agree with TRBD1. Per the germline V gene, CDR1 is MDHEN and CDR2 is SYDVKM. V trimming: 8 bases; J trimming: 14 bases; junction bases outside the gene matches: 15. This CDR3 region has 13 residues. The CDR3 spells CASHQTGGRLVTF. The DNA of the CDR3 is TGTGCCAGCCATCAAACAGGGGGCAGATTAGTTACCTTC.

CDR3 nucleotide sequence: TGTGCCAGCAGTCCGATTGGGAAGATTGAAGCTTTCTTT. Its translation: CASSPIGKIEAFF. The chain recombines TRBV6-6 with TRBJ1-1; D gene unclear. Germline CDR1 MNHNY, CDR2 SVGAGI (reference sequence). V was clipped by 5 bases and J by 7 bases, with 14 bases between them. The CDR3 is 13 residues long.

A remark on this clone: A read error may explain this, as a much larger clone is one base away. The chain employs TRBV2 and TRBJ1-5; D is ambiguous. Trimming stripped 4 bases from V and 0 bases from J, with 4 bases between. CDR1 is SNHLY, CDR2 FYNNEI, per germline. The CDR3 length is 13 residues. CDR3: CASSGDSNQPQHF. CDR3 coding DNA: TGTGCCAGCAGTGGGGATAGCAATCAGCCCCAGCATTTT. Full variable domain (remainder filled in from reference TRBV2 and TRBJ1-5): EPEVTQTPSHQVTQMGQEVILRCVPISNHLYFYWYRQILGQKVEFLVSFYNNEISEKSEIFDDQFSVERPDGSNFTLKIRSTKLEDSAMYFCASSGDSNQPQHFGDGTRLSIL.

Here the CDR3 DNA reads TGTGTTTACAGATCGGTGGAAAGCACAGATACGCAGTATTTT. Its translation is CVYRSVESTDTQYF. This chain uses TRBV30 with TRBJ2-3; unclear D gene. Germline V gene data show CDR1 as GTSNPN and CDR2 as SVGIG (reference sequence). The CDR3 consists of 14 residues.

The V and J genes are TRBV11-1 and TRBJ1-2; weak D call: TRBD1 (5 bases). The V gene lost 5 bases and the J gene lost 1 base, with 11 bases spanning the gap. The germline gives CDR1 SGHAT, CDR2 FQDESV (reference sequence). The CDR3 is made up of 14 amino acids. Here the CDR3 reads CASSHSQGNYGYTF. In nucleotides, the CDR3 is TGTGCCAGCAGCCATTCGCAGGGTAACTATGGCTACACCTTC.

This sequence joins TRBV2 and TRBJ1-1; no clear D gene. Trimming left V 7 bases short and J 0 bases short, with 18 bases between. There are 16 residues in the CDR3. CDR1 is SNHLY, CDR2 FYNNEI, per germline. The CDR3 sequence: CASNPQGNLLNTEAFF. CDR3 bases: TGTGCCAGCAACCCCCAAGGCAACCTATTGAACACTGAAGCTTTCTTT.

This chain's CDR3 is CATSRGGTGDREQYF. Here the CDR3 DNA reads TGTGCCACCAGCAGAGGGGGGACAGGGGATCGCGAGCAGTACTTC. The rearrangement joins TRBV15 to TRBJ2-7, with 10 nucleotides matching TRBD1. Germline trimming cut 1 base from V and 6 bases from J; bases unmatched to any gene: 6. The CDR3 is 15 amino acids. Germline loops: CDR1 LNHNV, CDR2 YYDKDF (reference sequence).

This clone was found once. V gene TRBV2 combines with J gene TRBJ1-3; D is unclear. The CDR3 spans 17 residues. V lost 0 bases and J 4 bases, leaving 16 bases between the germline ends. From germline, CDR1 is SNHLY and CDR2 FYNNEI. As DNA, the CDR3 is TGTGCCAGCAGTGAAGCGCTTCTCAGTTCTTCAGGAAACACCATATATTTT. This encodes CASSEALLSSSGNTIYF.

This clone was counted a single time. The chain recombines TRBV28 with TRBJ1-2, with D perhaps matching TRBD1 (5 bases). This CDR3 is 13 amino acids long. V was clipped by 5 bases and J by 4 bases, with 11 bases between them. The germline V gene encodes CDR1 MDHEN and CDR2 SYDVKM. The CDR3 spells CASSRTFSYGYTF. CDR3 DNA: TGTGCCAGCAGTCGGACATTCAGCTATGGCTACACCTTC.

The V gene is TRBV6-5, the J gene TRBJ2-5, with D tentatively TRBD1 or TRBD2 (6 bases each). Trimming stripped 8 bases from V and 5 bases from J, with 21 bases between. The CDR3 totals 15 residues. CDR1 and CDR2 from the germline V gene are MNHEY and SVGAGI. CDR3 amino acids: CASGTSSLGGETQYF. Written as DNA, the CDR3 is TGTGCCAGCGGAACTTCCTCACTAGGGGGGGAGACCCAGTACTTC.

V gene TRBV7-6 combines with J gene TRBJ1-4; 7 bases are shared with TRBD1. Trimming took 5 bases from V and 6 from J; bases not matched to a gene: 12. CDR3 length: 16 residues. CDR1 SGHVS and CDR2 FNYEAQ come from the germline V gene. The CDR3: CASSPRQGVSDEKLFF. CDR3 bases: TGTGCCAGCAGCCCCAGACAGGGAGTATCGGATGAAAAACTGTTTTTT.

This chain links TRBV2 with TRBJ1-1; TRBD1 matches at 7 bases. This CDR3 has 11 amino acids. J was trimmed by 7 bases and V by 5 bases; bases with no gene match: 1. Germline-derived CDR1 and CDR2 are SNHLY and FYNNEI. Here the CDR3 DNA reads TGTGCCAGCAGTTGGGACAGTGAAGCTTTCTTT. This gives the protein CASSWDSEAFF.